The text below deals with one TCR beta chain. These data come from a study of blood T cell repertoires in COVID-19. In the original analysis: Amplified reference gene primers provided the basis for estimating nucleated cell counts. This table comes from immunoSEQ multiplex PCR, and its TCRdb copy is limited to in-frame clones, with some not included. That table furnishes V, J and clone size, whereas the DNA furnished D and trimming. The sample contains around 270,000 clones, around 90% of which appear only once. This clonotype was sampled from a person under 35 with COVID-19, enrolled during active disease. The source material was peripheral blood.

DNA for the CDR3: TGTGCCAGCAGCTTAGCGTTAGCGGGCCCCTACGAGCAGTACTTC. Translating gives CASSLALAGPYEQYF. The gene calls are TRBV11-2 and TRBJ2-7; 7 bases match TRBD2. Trimming removed 1 base from V and 2 bases from J; junction bases left unmatched: 5. The CDR3 covers 15 residues. Germline V CDR1 and CDR2: SGHAT, FQNNGV.